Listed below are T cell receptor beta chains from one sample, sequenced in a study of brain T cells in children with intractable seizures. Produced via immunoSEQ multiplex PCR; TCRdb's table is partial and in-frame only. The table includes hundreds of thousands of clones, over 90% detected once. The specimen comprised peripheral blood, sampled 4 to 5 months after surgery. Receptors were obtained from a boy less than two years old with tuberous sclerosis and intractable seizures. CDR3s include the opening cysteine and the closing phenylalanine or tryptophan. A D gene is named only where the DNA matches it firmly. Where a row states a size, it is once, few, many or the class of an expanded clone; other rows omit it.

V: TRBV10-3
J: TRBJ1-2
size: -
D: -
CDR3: CAISETPDRPSSYGYTF
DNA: TGTGCCATCAGTGAGACCCCGGACAGACCCAGCTCGTATGGCTACACCTTC

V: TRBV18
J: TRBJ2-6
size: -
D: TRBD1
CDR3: CASSPGQPSSGANVLTF
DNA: TGTGCCAGCTCACCGGGACAGCCGAGCTCTGGGGCCAACGTCCTGACTTTC

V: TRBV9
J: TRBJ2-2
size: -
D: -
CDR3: CASSEVGGELFF
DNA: TGTGCCAGCAGCGAAGTAGGCGGGGAGCTGTTTTTT

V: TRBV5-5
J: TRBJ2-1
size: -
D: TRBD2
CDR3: CASSYGGFEFF
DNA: TGTGCCAGCAGTTACGGGGGGTTTGAGTTCTTC

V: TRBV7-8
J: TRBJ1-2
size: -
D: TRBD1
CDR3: CASSLASGQGIINYGYTF
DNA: TGTGCCAGCAGCTTAGCTAGTGGACAGGGAATTATTAACTATGGCTACACCTTC

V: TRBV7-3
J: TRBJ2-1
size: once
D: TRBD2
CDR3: CASSLGGTSGDNEQFF
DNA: TGTGCCAGCAGCTTAGGGGGGACTAGCGGAGACAATGAGCAGTTCTTC

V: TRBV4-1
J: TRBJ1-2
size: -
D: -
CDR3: CASSQVEGTRVGGGGYTF
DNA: TGCGCCAGCAGCCAAGTAGAGGGGACCCGCGTCGGTGGGGGTGGCTACACCTTC

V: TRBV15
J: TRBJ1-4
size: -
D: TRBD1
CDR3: CATQQGGYNEKLFF
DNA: TGTGCCACGCAGCAGGGGGGATATAATGAAAAACTGTTTTTT

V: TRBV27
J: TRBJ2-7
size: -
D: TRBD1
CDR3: CASRSGWDRPYEQYF
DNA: TGTGCCAGCAGGTCGGGATGGGACAGACCCTACGAGCAGTACTTC

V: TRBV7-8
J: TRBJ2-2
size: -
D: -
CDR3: CASSAGERTPNTGELFF
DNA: TGTGCCAGCAGCGCCGGTGAGCGGACACCGAACACCGGGGAGCTGTTTTTT

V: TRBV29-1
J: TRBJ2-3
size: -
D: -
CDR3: CSVERPLGQGGNTDTQYF
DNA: TGCAGCGTTGAACGTCCCTTGGGGCAGGGGGGGAACACAGATACGCAGTATTTT

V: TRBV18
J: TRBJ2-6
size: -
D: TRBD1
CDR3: CASSPRSLTGVELGANVLTF
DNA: TGTGCCAGCTCACCTCGTAGTTTAACAGGGGTTGAATTAGGGGCCAACGTCCTGACTTTC

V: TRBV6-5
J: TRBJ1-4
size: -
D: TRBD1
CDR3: CASSLDRVGEKLFF
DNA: TGTGCCAGCAGTTTAGACAGGGTTGGCGAAAAACTGTTTTTT

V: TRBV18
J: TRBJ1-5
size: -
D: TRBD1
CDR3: CASSWTGFNQPQHF
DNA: TGTGCCAGCTCATGGACAGGTTTCAATCAGCCCCAGCATTTT

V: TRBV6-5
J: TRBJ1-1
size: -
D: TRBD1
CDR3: CASSYGTAYTEAFF
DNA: TGTGCCAGCAGTTATGGGACAGCCTACACTGAAGCTTTCTTT